The 31 T cell receptor beta chains reported below all come from one sample, sequenced in a study of blood T cell repertoires in COVID-19. Data came from immunoSEQ multiplex PCR; TCRdb stores just in-frame clones and leaves some out. The repertoire holds about 280,000 clones, with approximately 88% as singletons. The sample taken for sequencing was PBMCs or T cells enriched from blood (not recorded which). The source of these receptors is a middle-aged woman who had recovered from COVID-19.

Only a few counts were recorded for this clone. V is TRBV4-2 and J is TRBJ1-2, with D possibly matching TRBD1 (5 bases). V was cut by 1 base and J by 7 bases, with 10 bases left in between. Germline values: CDR1 LGHNA, CDR2 YNFKEQ. This CDR3 comprises 13 residues. CDR3 DNA: TGTGCCAGCAGCCAAGCGGGGACTAGTGGCTACACCTTC. Translation gives CASSQAGTSGYTF.

The chain links TRBV5-4 to TRBJ2-4; D unclear. Trimming shortened V by 4 bases and J by 0 bases, and 14 bases separated the two germline ends. The germline gives CDR1 SGHNT, CDR2 YYREEE (reference sequence). The CDR3 length is 16 residues. The DNA for the CDR3 is TGTGCCAGCAGCACTGTTGGTCAAGTAGCCAAAAACATTCAGTACTTC. Translated, it gives CASSTVGQVAKNIQYF. Supplemented by reference TRBV5-4 and TRBJ2-4, the full variable domain reads ETGVTQSPTHLIKTRGQQVTLRCSSQSGHNTVSWYQQALGQGPQFIFQYYREEENGRGNFPPRFSGLQFPNYSSELNVNALELDDSALYLCASSTVGQVAKNIQYFGAGTRLSVL.

This sequence joins TRBV24-1 and TRBJ2-5; 8 nucleotides line up with TRBD1. Trimming cost V 6 bases and J 6 bases; bases outside gene matches: 2. In germline, CDR1 is KGHDR, CDR2 SFDVKD. CDR3 length: 12 amino acids. The CDR3 here is CATSTGGKTQYF. CDR3 sequence (DNA): TGTGCCACCAGTACAGGGGGGAAGACCCAGTACTTC.

This clone was observed a few times. The V call is TRBV7-2, the J call TRBJ2-7; D gene uncertain. V lost 1 base and J 2 bases, leaving 6 bases between the germline ends. The CDR3 has 13 amino acids. CDR1 SGHTA and CDR2 FQGNSA come from the germline V gene. CDR3: CASSLDPTYEQYF. CDR3 bases: TGTGCCAGCAGCTTAGACCCTACCTACGAGCAGTACTTC.

The J gene is TRBJ2-5, the V gene TRBV9, with D possibly being TRBD2 (6 bases). The V end was cut by 4 bases, the J end by 3 bases, with 16 bases between. The germline gives CDR1 SGDLS, CDR2 YYNGEE. The CDR3 sequence is 15 residues long. The CDR3 DNA reads TGTGCCAGCAGCCATGGAGGGCCGTTAGAAGAGACCCAGTACTTC. Its translation is CASSHGGPLEETQYF.

J is TRBJ2-6 and V is TRBV10-2; D possibly corresponds to TRBD2 (6 bases). CDR1 and CDR2 (germline): WSHSY, SAAADI. V was shortened by 10 bases and J by 4 bases, with 20 bases between the two germline ends. There are 16 residues in the CDR3. The CDR3 sequence is CATGGAQLIGANVLTF. The CDR3, as DNA: TGCGCCACTGGAGGGGCCCAATTAATAGGGGCCAACGTCCTGACTTTC.

The chain joins TRBV6-5 to TRBJ1-2, with D possibly being TRBD1 (5 bases). CDR1 is MNHEY and CDR2 is SVGAGI in the germline V gene. CDR3 length: 13 amino acids. Trimming removed 6 bases from V and 7 bases from J, with 15 bases in between. The CDR3: CASSPGAGSGYTF. The CDR3 region has the DNA TGTGCCAGCAGCCCCGGGGCGGGAAGTGGCTACACCTTC.

The chain links TRBV14 to TRBJ1-4, with unresolved D. Trimming took off 4 bases at V and 8 bases at J, with 14 bases between the two ends. Germline CDR1 and CDR2: SGHDN and FVKESK. The CDR3 consists of 14 residues. CDR3 DNA: TGTGCCAGCAGCCGCGGGAGCAAAGGCGAAAAACTGTTTTTT. Encoded protein: CASSRGSKGEKLFF.

The J gene is TRBJ1-1, the V gene TRBV28, with a weak D call TRBD1 (6 bases). The V gene lost 2 bases and the J gene lost 0 bases, with 10 bases spanning the gap. Germline CDR1 is MDHEN and CDR2 is SYDVKM. This CDR3 contains 15 residues. DNA for the CDR3: TGTGCCAGCAGTTTAAGGCAGGGGCTGAACACTGAAGCTTTCTTT. Residues: CASSLRQGLNTEAFF.

Comments on this clone: Distinct nucleotide sequences in the sample also encode this CDR3. The chain carries TRBV21-1 and TRBJ2-2; TRBD1, as called in the table, went unchecked against the DNA. TRBV21-1 corresponds to a pseudogene. The CDR3 has 14 residues. The DNA for the CDR3 is TGTGCCAGCAGCAAAGAGGGGTGCACCGGGGAGCTGTTTTTT. It specifies CASSKEGCTGELFF.

The genes are TRBV7-2 and TRBJ2-7, with TRBD2 as a possible D gene (6 bases). This CDR3 region has 13 residues. V lost 5 bases and J 0 bases, leaving 8 bases between the germline ends. CDR1 is SGHTA and CDR2 is FQGNSA in the germline V gene. The CDR3 sequence: CASSAGPSYEQYF. The DNA for the CDR3 is TGTGCCAGCAGCGCGGGGCCCTCCTACGAGCAGTACTTC. The full variable domain, with the rest looked up from reference TRBV7-2 and TRBJ2-7, is GAGVSQSPSNKVTEKGKDVELRCDPISGHTALYWYRQSLGQGLEFLIYFQGNSAPDKSGLPSDRFSAERTGGSVSTLTIQRTQQEDSAVYLCASSAGPSYEQYFGPGTRLTVT.

This chain links TRBV24-1 with TRBJ2-3; D may be TRBD2 (6 bases). This CDR3 region has 17 residues. CDR1 is KGHDR, CDR2 SFDVKD, per germline. Between the trimmed V and J ends, which lost 2 bases and 4 bases, there was a span of 18 bases. CDR3 loop: CATSDSASAHTPDTQYF. DNA of the CDR3: TGTGCCACCAGTGATTCAGCTAGCGCCCATACCCCAGATACGCAGTATTTT.

This chain joins TRBV7-8 and TRBJ1-5; tentative D call: TRBD1 (6 bases). Germline assignment: CDR1 SGHVS and CDR2 FQNEAQ. Deletions cut 5 bases from V and 2 bases from J, with 13 bases between. This CDR3 region has 15 residues. CDR3 DNA: TGTGCCAGCAGCCCGGGACAAGTCGGCAATCAGCCCCAGCATTTT. Translating it yields CASSPGQVGNQPQHF.

This chain uses TRBV5-1 with TRBJ2-5; TRBD2 aligns across 11 bases. V was clipped by 0 bases and J by 2 bases; unmatched bases: 3. The germline CDR1 and CDR2 sequences are SGHRS and YFSETQ. The CDR3 runs to 16 residues. This chain's CDR3 is CASSLEGTSGQETQYF. The CDR3, as DNA: TGCGCCAGCAGCTTGGAGGGGACTAGCGGACAAGAGACCCAGTACTTC.

The CDR3 region is CASSGRGLGAGELFF. The DNA of the CDR3 is TGTGCCAGCAGTGGCAGGGGGTTGGGCGCCGGGGAGCTGTTTTTT. The chain employs TRBV28 and TRBJ2-2, with 7 bases aligning to TRBD1. CDR3 size: 15 residues. CDR1 and CDR2 (germline): MDHEN, SYDVKM. J gave up 6 bases and V 5 bases, and 9 bases lay outside the gene matches.

This clone was seen a single time. The chain is built from TRBV7-2 and TRBJ1-2; D unclear. V dropped 1 base and J dropped 4 bases, with 7 bases sitting between them. Germline V gene lookup returns CDR1 SGHTA and CDR2 FQGNSA. The CDR3 runs 13 residues. CDR3 sequence: CASSLEVSYGYTF. CDR3 sequence (DNA): TGTGCCAGCAGCTTAGAAGTGAGCTATGGCTACACCTTC.

This clone was counted a single time. The CDR3 spells CASSRGGTDLYEQYF. CDR3 nucleotide sequence: TGCGCCAGCAGCCGGGGCGGGACAGACCTCTACGAGCAGTACTTC. The chain has TRBV5-1 and TRBJ2-7; a possible D gene is TRBD1 (7 bases). CDR3 length: 15 amino acids. The V end lost 4 bases, the J end lost 3 bases, and 17 bases lay between the germline ends. CDR1 is SGHRS and CDR2 is YFSETQ in the germline V gene.

The V and J genes are TRBV28 and TRBJ2-7, with a tentative D call TRBD2 (5 bases). V lost 3 bases and J lost 4, with 7 bases in between. The length of the CDR3 is 12 residues. Per the germline V gene, CDR1 is MDHEN and CDR2 is SYDVKM. The CDR3 DNA follows: TGTGCCAGCAGTTTCGGGGAGTACGAGCAGTACTTC. Translation: CASSFGEYEQYF.

The chain uses TRBV18 and TRBJ1-2; 8 bases match TRBD1. CDR3 size: 14 residues. Trimming at V came to 3 bases and at J to 4 bases, leaving 4 bases not matched to a gene. The germline gives CDR1 KGHSH, CDR2 LQKENI. The CDR3 sequence is CASSPRTGIYGYTF. The CDR3 coding sequence is TGTGCCAGCTCACCGCGGACAGGGATCTATGGCTACACCTTC.

This clone was seen once. The rearrangement uses TRBV7-2 and TRBJ1-1, with D hard to call. The CDR3 spans 13 residues. Per the germline V gene, CDR1 is SGHTA and CDR2 is FQGNSA. V was trimmed by 5 bases and J by 0 bases, leaving 7 bases between them. The CDR3 DNA sequence: TGTGCCAGCAGCGGGGAGGTGAACACTGAAGCTTTCTTT. Translating it yields CASSGEVNTEAFF. The complete variable domain, with remaining parts taken from reference TRBV7-2 and TRBJ1-1, reads GAGVSQSPSNKVTEKGKDVELRCDPISGHTALYWYRQSLGQGLEFLIYFQGNSAPDKSGLPSDRFSAERTGGSVSTLTIQRTQQEDSAVYLCASSGEVNTEAFFGQGTRLTVV.

This rearrangement joins TRBV12-3 or TRBV12-4 to TRBJ1-2; D is unresolved. This CDR3 contains 12 residues. Trimming took 6 bases from V and 6 from J, leaving 11 bases between them. CDR3 sequence (DNA): TGTGCCAGCAGAAACAATCTCCATGGCTACACCTTC. It translates to CASRNNLHGYTF.

The chain combines TRBV19 with TRBJ1-2; 7 nucleotides agree with TRBD1. The CDR3 is 13 residues long. The V gene end was trimmed by 6 bases and the J gene end by 4 bases; junction bases not matched to a gene: 5. Germline CDR1 and CDR2: LNHDA and SQIVND (reference sequence). The CDR3 here is CASSQGVRYGYTF. CDR3 nucleotides: TGTGCCAGTAGCCAGGGGGTCCGCTATGGCTACACCTTC.

The V call is TRBV28, the J call TRBJ2-7, with 16 bases that match TRBD2. The CDR3 consists of 17 residues. Unmatched junction bases numbered 14, after V lost 8 bases and J lost 7 bases. Germline values: CDR1 MDHEN, CDR2 SYDVKM. CDR3 region: CASSARGLAGGPGEQYF. In nucleotides, the CDR3 is TGTGCCAGCTCCGCTCGGGGACTAGCGGGAGGGCCTGGTGAGCAGTACTTC.

The chain has TRBV28 and TRBJ2-1; 9 bases are a match to TRBD2. Looked up from germline, CDR1 is MDHEN and CDR2 is SYDVKM. V gave up 7 bases and J gave up 3 bases; unmatched junction bases: 10. The CDR3 loop spans 16 amino acids. This CDR3 reads CASNTPLAGNYNEQFF. CDR3 nucleotide sequence: TGTGCCAGCAATACCCCCCTAGCGGGAAACTACAATGAGCAGTTCTTC.

The chain recombines TRBV5-1 with TRBJ2-2; the match to TRBD1 covers 7 bases. This CDR3 contains 15 residues. Germline V gene lookup returns CDR1 SGHRS and CDR2 YFSETQ. V shed 4 bases, J shed 6 bases, and the junction held 9 bases outside the gene matches. CDR3 sequence (DNA): TGCGCCAGCAGCGCCACGGGACAGAGAGCCGGGGAGCTGTTTTTT. Translated, it gives CASSATGQRAGELFF.

The rearrangement links TRBV7-9 to TRBJ1-1; 7 bases are a match to TRBD1. Germline V gene sequence: CDR1 SEHNR, CDR2 FQNEAQ (reference sequence). J gave up 1 base and V 1 base, and 3 bases lay outside the gene matches. The CDR3 spans 15 residues. CDR3 loop: CASSLGQGKNTEAFF. CDR3 sequence (DNA): TGTGCCAGCAGCTTAGGACAGGGAAAGAACACTGAAGCTTTCTTT.

This clone was seen only a few times. This chain uses TRBV2 with TRBJ1-3, with D possibly TRBD1 on 5 matching bases. Per the germline V gene, CDR1 is SNHLY and CDR2 is FYNNEI. The CDR3 runs to 15 residues. Trimming removed 6 bases at V and 0 bases at J, with 12 bases between. CDR3 in DNA: TGTGCCAGCAGCCCGACAGTAAACTCTGGAAACACCATATATTTT. Protein sequence: CASSPTVNSGNTIYF.

The chain is built from TRBV5-4 and TRBJ1-2, with 11 bases that match TRBD1. This CDR3 comprises 15 residues. Germline V gene sequence: CDR1 SGHNT, CDR2 YYREEE (reference sequence). V dropped 3 bases and J dropped 4; count of bases not matched to a gene: 5. CDR3 protein: CASSSGQGATYGYTF. In DNA, the CDR3 is TGTGCCAGCAGCTCCGGACAGGGGGCGACCTATGGCTACACCTTC.

This chain links TRBV2 with TRBJ1-2; D unresolved. The CDR3 length is 13 residues. The V gene's germline CDR1 is SNHLY and CDR2 FYNNEI. With 1 base removed from V and 8 bases from J, the gap between germline ends came to 11 bases. CDR3 sequence: CASSEDGEDGYTF. The CDR3 nucleotides are TGTGCCAGCAGTGAAGATGGGGAGGACGGCTACACCTTC.

The rearrangement links TRBV10-1 to TRBJ2-1; 8 bases align to TRBD2. Germline-derived CDR1 and CDR2 are WNHNN and SYGVQD (reference sequence). The CDR3 has 17 amino acids. Trimming cost V 0 bases and J 0 bases; bases outside gene matches: 4. CDR3 sequence (DNA): TGCGCCAGCAGTGAGTCGGTACTAGCGGACTCCTACAATGAGCAGTTCTTC. Translated: CASSESVLADSYNEQFF.

The V gene is TRBV29-1, the J gene TRBJ2-1; a possible D gene is TRBD1 (5 bases). With 8 bases removed from V and 0 bases from J, the gap between germline ends came to 14 bases. Germline assignment: CDR1 SQVTM and CDR2 ANQGSEA. CDR3 length: 14 residues. This CDR3 is CSHGAGSSYNEQFF. The CDR3 nucleotides are TGCAGCCATGGGGCCGGTAGCTCCTACAATGAGCAGTTCTTC.